The rows below give T cell receptor beta chains drawn from one sample of a study of identical twins. Each CDR3 protein is one row after TCRdb ran MiXCR on the 5' RACE reads. Of just over 450,000 distinct CDR3 sequences in the sample, 12% to 15% were seen once. These records were also assigned to another study, of yellow fever vaccine responses in identical twins.

The specimen was CD4+ T cells sorted from blood. These receptors were taken from a woman in her late teens or twenties in good health. Each CDR3 is given without its conserved first and last residue. Fields, in order: V gene, J gene, CDR3 length, clone size, D gene, CDR3 protein. A D gene is named only where the DNA matches it firmly. Clone sizes are given selectively: once, few, many, or a class where the clone is expanded.

v_gene: TRBV15
j_gene: TRBJ2-2
len: 14
abundance: .
d_gene: TRBD1
CDR3aa: ATSRDLQGAAGELF

v_gene: TRBV21-1
j_gene: TRBJ2-1
len: 14
abundance: few
d_gene: .
CDR3aa: ASTAGTQSSYNEQF

v_gene: TRBV29-1
j_gene: TRBJ2-3
len: 12
abundance: few
d_gene: .
CDR3aa: SLGGGSLADTQY

v_gene: TRBV28
j_gene: TRBJ2-7
len: 14
abundance: .
d_gene: TRBD2
CDR3aa: ASSLSPGSGRYEQY

v_gene: TRBV29-1
j_gene: TRBJ1-2
len: 11
abundance: .
d_gene: .
CDR3aa: SVGFREDYGYT

v_gene: TRBV27
j_gene: TRBJ1-6
len: 12
abundance: .
d_gene: .
CDR3aa: ASTPGSYNSPLH

v_gene: TRBV11-2
j_gene: TRBJ2-5
len: 12
abundance: .
d_gene: .
CDR3aa: ASSLVNNQETQY

v_gene: TRBV15
j_gene: TRBJ2-5
len: 13
abundance: .
d_gene: .
CDR3aa: ATSRSDGRGETQY

v_gene: TRBV3-1
j_gene: TRBJ1-2
len: 10
abundance: .
d_gene: .
CDR3aa: ASSRENAGYT

v_gene: TRBV20-1
j_gene: TRBJ2-3
len: 13
abundance: .
d_gene: .
CDR3aa: SGLDGGRFRDTQY

v_gene: TRBV6-2/TRBV6-3
j_gene: TRBJ2-4
len: 16
abundance: few
d_gene: TRBD2
CDR3aa: ASSFRLAGDSSKNIQY

v_gene: TRBV4-3
j_gene: TRBJ1-4
len: 14
abundance: many
d_gene: .
CDR3aa: ASSQDRSYGNEKLF

v_gene: TRBV24-1
j_gene: TRBJ2-3
len: 16
abundance: .
d_gene: TRBD2
CDR3aa: ATSDLKLAGGPADTQY

v_gene: TRBV11-2
j_gene: TRBJ2-1
len: 14
abundance: many
d_gene: TRBD2
CDR3aa: ASSSPSGRAYNEQF

v_gene: TRBV12-3/TRBV12-4
j_gene: TRBJ2-1
len: 12
abundance: many
d_gene: .
CDR3aa: ASSFPGEGAIKF

v_gene: TRBV6-1
j_gene: TRBJ2-1
len: 13
abundance: .
d_gene: .
CDR3aa: ASALGDLNYNEQF

v_gene: TRBV21-1
j_gene: TRBJ2-6
len: 15
abundance: .
d_gene: .
CDR3aa: ASTPSQGGSGANVLT

v_gene: TRBV14
j_gene: TRBJ2-1
len: 15
abundance: .
d_gene: .
CDR3aa: ASSQGRLGSLYNEQF

v_gene: TRBV5-8
j_gene: TRBJ2-5
len: 8
abundance: .
d_gene: .
CDR3aa: ASRRQTQY

v_gene: TRBV9
j_gene: TRBJ1-5
len: 13
abundance: .
d_gene: .
CDR3aa: ASSVDGYSNQPQH